The entry that follows covers one T cell receptor (beta chain) sequence. Its specificity is not known. Assay used: immunoSEQ multiplex PCR; TCRdb lists only in-frame clones, some missing. Counted here are under 70,000 clones, around four fifths occurring once; the ten biggest clones make up 21%. V lost 1 base and J lost 7, with 18 bases in between. CDR1 SGHRS and CDR2 YFSETQ come from the germline V gene. The CDR3 is 15 amino acids. This entry belongs to a study of T cell responses to AZD1222 COVID-19 vaccine. Study results and limitations: Distributed over spike, vaccine-associated CD4 TCRs predominated at 160-218 and 743-854.

The chain has TRBV5-1 and TRBJ2-7; TRBD1 is a possible D gene (6 bases). The sequences come from peripheral blood, collected on day 0 of AZD1222 vaccination. This sequence originates from an adult in good health. Here the CDR3 DNA reads TGCGCCAGCAGCTTGCCCGGGACATCAGTACGGGAGCAGTACTTC. Translating gives CASSLPGTSVREQYF.